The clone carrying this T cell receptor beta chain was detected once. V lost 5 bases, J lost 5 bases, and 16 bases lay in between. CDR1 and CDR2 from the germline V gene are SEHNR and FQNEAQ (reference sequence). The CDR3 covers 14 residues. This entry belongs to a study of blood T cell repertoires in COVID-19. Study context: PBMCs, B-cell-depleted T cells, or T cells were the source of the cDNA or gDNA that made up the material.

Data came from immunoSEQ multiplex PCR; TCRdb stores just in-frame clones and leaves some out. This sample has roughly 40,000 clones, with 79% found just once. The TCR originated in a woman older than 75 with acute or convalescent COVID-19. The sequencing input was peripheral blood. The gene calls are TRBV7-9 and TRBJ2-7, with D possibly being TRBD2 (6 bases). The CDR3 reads CASSRTGSSNEQYF. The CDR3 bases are TGTGCCAGCAGCCGAACCGGGAGCAGCAACGAGCAGTACTTC.